This T cell receptor beta chain was recovered during a study of T cells after yellow fever vaccination. The study's findings and limits: Abundant bulk-population clonotypes could contaminate the FACS-sorted repertoires. Almost every vaccine-responding clonotype was undetectable in sorted memory subsets on day 0. Researchers noted that a small share of clonotypes showed up in both CD4 and CD8 compartments. The study re-detected most primary-vaccination clones after the booster (around 96% CD4, roughly 85% CD8).

This CDR3 is built from 13 residues. Between the trimmed V and J ends, which lost 5 bases and 6 bases, there was a span of 10 bases. This clonotype was counted ten times or more. TCRdb re-called the 5' RACE reads through MiXCR, storing one row per CDR3 protein. The sample records tens of thousands of distinct CDR3 sequences, 6.5% to 8% being singletons. The sequencing used PBMCs, either bulk or a sorted T-cell subset (CD4+, CD8+, memory, or dextramer-sorted; not recorded which), collected on the day of the first yellow fever vaccination. The rearrangement uses TRBV12-3 or TRBV12-4 and TRBJ2-2; weak D call: TRBD1 (6 bases). The receptor comes from a young man who received the YFV17D yellow fever vaccine. The CDR3, as DNA: TGTGCCAGCAGTAAACAGGGTTCCGGGGAGCTGTTTTTT. It is translated as CASSKQGSGELFF.